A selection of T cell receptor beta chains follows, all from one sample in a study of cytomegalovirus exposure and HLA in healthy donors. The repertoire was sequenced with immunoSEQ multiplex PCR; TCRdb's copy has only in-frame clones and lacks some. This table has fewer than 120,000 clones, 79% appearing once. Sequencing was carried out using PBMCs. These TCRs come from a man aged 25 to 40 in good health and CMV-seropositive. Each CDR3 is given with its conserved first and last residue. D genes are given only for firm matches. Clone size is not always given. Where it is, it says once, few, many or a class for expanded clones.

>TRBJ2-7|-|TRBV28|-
TGTGCCAGCAGACAAACCAGCGGGTGGAGGAATAGCGAGCAGTACTTC
CASRQTSGWRNSEQYF
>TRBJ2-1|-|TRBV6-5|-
TGTGCCAGCAGTTACTCGCAGGGGTCTTACAATGAGCAGTTCTTC
CASSYSQGSYNEQFF
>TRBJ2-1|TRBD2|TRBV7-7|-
TGTGCTAGCAGCTTAGCCCTAGGATTTCGCGGGGGGGCCTCCTACAATGAGCAGTTCTTC
CASSLALGFRGGASYNEQFF
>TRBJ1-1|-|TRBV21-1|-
TGTGCCAGCAGCAAAAGTCCAGGGGGTCACACTGAAGCTTTCTTT
CASSKSPGGHTEAFF
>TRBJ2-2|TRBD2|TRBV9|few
TGTGCCAGCAGCGTAGCTTCGGGGGTAGCGGGGGGGCCCGGGGAGCTGTTTTTT
CASSVASGVAGGPGELFF
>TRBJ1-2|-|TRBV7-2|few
TGTGCCAGCAGCTTAGAGGGGGTAGCTAACTATGGCTACACCTTC
CASSLEGVANYGYTF
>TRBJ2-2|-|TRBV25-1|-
TGTGCCAGCAGTGAATCCAGGACAGCGAACACCGGGGAGCTGTTTTTT
CASSESRTANTGELFF
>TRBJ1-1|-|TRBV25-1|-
TGTGCCAGCAGCCCAGGGGCCCCGAACACTGAAGCTTTCTTT
CASSPGAPNTEAFF
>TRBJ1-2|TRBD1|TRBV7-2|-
TGTGCCAGCAGCTGGGACAGGGTGGCTGGCTACACCTTC
CASSWDRVAGYTF
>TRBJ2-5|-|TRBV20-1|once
TGCAGTGGTCTCCCAGGGGAGACCCAGTACTTC
CSGLPGETQYF
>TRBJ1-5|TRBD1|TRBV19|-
TGTGCCAGTAGACCTACCGACAGGGGAGAAAATCAGCCCCAGCATTTT
CASRPTDRGENQPQHF
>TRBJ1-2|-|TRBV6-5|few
TGTGCCAGCGGGAGGGGTAACTATGGCTACACCTTC
CASGRGNYGYTF
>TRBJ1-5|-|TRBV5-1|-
TGCGCCAGCAGCCGTGACAGCACCAACAATCAGCCCCAGCATTTT
CASSRDSTNNQPQHF
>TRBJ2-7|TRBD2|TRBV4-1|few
TGCGCCAGCAGCCAAGAAAGCGGGGGGCACTACGAGCAGTACTTC
CASSQESGGHYEQYF
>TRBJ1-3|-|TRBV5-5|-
TGTGCCAGCAGCTTGGGACCTCTAGGAGGAAACACCATATATTTT
CASSLGPLGGNTIYF
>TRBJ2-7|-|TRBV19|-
TGTGCCAGTAGTATCTCGGGCAGGGAAAGAACCGAGCAGTACTTC
CASSISGRERTEQYF
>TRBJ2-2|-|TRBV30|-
TGTGCCCTAGGCAGGGCTAGCGGGGAGCTGTTTTTT
CALGRASGELFF
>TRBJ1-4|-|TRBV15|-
TGTGCCACCAGCGCCGGCAGGGGCGACGAAAAACTGTTTTTT
CATSAGRGDEKLFF
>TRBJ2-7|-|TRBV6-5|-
TGTGCCAGCAGTTACGGGACGACAGGTGCCTACGAGCAGTACTTC
CASSYGTTGAYEQYF
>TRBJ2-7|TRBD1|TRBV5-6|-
TGTGCCAGCAGACCCCGGGACAGGAGCTCCTACGAGCAGTACTTC
CASRPRDRSSYEQYF
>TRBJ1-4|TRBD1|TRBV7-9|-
TGTTCCAGCAGCCCCCGGGGACAGGCTACTAATGAAAAACTGTTTTTT
CSSSPRGQATNEKLFF
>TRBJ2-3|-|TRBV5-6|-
TGTGCCAGCACCTTTACCGGACTCACCACAGATACGCAGTATTTT
CASTFTGLTTDTQYF
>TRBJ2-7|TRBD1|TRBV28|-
TGTGCCAGCACCTCGGGACAGTACGAGCAGTACTTC
CASTSGQYEQYF
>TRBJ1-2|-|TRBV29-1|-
TGCAGCGTCCAATTAACAGCTATCTATGGCTACACCTTC
CSVQLTAIYGYTF
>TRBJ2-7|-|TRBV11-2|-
TGTGCCAGCAGCTCCGCGCCGACCTACGAGCAGTACTTC
CASSSAPTYEQYF
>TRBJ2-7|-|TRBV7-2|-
TGTGCCAGCAGCTTAGAGGTTTTAGGGGTATTACCCTACGAGCAGTACTTC
CASSLEVLGVLPYEQYF
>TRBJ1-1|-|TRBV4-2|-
TGTGCCAGCAGCCACACAGTGAACACTGAAGCTTTCTTT
CASSHTVNTEAFF
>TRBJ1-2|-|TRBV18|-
TGTGCCAGCTCACCGTCTGTGGGCAGAAGCTACACCTTC
CASSPSVGRSYTF
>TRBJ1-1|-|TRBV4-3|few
TGCGCCAGCAGCCAAGGTCCAGGGGTGGAGAACACTGAAGCTTTCTTT
CASSQGPGVENTEAFF
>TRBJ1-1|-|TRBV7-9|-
TGTGCCAGCAGCACCCCGGGGGGCTCCACTGAAGCTTTCTTT
CASSTPGGSTEAFF
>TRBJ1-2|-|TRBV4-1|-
TGCGCCAGCAGCCCGCTCGGGGGGACGGGATCTAGTGGCTACACCTTC
CASSPLGGTGSSGYTF
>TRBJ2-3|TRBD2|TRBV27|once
TGTGCCAGCAGTTTATCCGGGAGGGGGGCGGGAGATACGCAGTATTTT
CASSLSGRGAGDTQYF
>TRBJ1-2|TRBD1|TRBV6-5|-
TGTGCCAGCACCCCGAGAGGGGGCAACTATGGCTACACCTTC
CASTPRGGNYGYTF
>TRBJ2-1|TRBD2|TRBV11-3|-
TGTGCCCAGTTCCCGGGACTAGCGTCCGATGAGCAGTTCTTC
CAQFPGLASDEQFF
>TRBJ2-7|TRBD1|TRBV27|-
TGTGCCAGCAGTTTATCCCATCCCGGGACAGGGATGTACGAGCAGTACTTC
CASSLSHPGTGMYEQYF
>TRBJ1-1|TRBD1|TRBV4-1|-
TGCGCCAGCAGCCAAGGGGTTAACAGGGGGTTTACTGAAGCTTTCTTT
CASSQGVNRGFTEAFF
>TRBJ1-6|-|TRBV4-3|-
TGCGCCAGCAGCCTAGGGGTCGGTGCTTCACCCCTCCACTTT
CASSLGVGASPLHF
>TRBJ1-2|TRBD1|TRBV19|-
TGTGCCAGTAGTCCCGGACAGGGTCGTTCGGTTGGCTATGGCTACACCTTC
CASSPGQGRSVGYGYTF
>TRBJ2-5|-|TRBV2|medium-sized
TGTGCCAGCTTGGGGGGGGGCGAGACCCAGTACTTC
CASLGGGETQYF
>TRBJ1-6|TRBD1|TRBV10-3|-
TGTGCCATCAGTGCACCGGGACAGGGTGAGAATTCACCCCTCCACTTT
CAISAPGQGENSPLHF
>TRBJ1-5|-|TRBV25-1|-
TGTGCCAGCAGTGGGGCGAGCAATCAGCCCCAGCATTTT
CASSGASNQPQHF
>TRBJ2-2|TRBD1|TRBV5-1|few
TGCGCCAGCAGCCAGGGGGTCACCGGGGAGCTGTTTTTT
CASSQGVTGELFF
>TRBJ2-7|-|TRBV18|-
TGTGCCAGCTCACCCGACAGTAACTCCTACGAGCAGTACTTC
CASSPDSNSYEQYF
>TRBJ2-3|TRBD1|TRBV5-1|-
TGCGCCAGCAGCTTGGAGGCAGGGGGCTGGACAGATACGCAGTATTTT
CASSLEAGGWTDTQYF
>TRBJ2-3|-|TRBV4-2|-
TGTGCCAGCAGCCAAAGAGGTCTGGGTCTAAGCACAGATACGCAGTATTTT
CASSQRGLGLSTDTQYF
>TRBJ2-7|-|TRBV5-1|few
TGCGCCAGCAGCTCGGGACTGGAGCTCTACGAGCAGTACTTC
CASSSGLELYEQYF
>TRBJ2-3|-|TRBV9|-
TGTGCCAGCAGCGGAGACCCCGAGGAGCGCACAGATACGCAGTATTTT
CASSGDPEERTDTQYF
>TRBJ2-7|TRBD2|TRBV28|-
TGTGCCAGCAGTCTGATACCGGGACTACGCGGTCTCTACGAGCAGTACTTC
CASSLIPGLRGLYEQYF
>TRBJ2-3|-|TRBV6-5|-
TGTGCCAGCAGTGCGGGTCTTCTCGCCCGGCAGTATTTT
CASSAGLLARQYF
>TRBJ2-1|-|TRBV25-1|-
TGTGCCAGCAGTAGGGGGGGACTCACCAATGAGCAGTTCTTC
CASSRGGLTNEQFF
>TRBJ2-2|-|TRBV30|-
TGTGCCTGTACAGGGTCGGCCGGGGAGCTGTTTTTT
CACTGSAGELFF
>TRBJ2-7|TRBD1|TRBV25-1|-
TGTGCCAGCAGTGAATCGGTTCGGGACAGGATCAACGAGCAGTACTTC
CASSESVRDRINEQYF
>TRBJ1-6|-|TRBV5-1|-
TGCGCCAGCAGCTTGGATGGGGCTTCACCCCTCCACTTT
CASSLDGASPLHF